This T cell receptor (beta chain) was obtained from a study of tumour-infiltrating T cells in Burkitt lymphoma. The germline V gene encodes CDR1 SGDLS and CDR2 YYNGEE. Deletions cut 2 bases from V and 0 bases from J, with 6 bases between. CDR3 size: 15 residues. Clones were sequenced by immunoSEQ multiplex PCR, and TCRdb holds only the in-frame ones, with some missing. Found here are thousands of clones, 15% to 20% of them singletons; the top ten hold approximately 2.8%. V gene TRBV9 combines with J gene TRBJ2-6, with a weak D call TRBD1 (5 bases). This clonotype was obtained from a human donor with diffuse large B-cell lymphoma. The specimen was tumor tissue. The CDR3 bases are TGTGCCAGCAGCGTGGGGCACTCTGGGGCCAACGTCCTGACTTTC. It is translated as CASSVGHSGANVLTF.